The next 30 T cell receptor beta chains were all read from a single sample in a study of T cell repertoires in cytomegalovirus infection. TCRdb reprocessed the reads with MiXCR, giving one entry per CDR3 protein. The sample contains approximately 770,000 distinct CDR3 sequences, 25% to 30% of which appear only once. Their antigens remain unidentified. Source: cultured CD8+ T cells from PBMCs, taken from culture after CMV antigen stimulation. Source of these receptors: a human donor in good health (CMV status not recorded). Some clones in this sample may be carry-over from other donors' samples.

Regarding this clonotype: This may be a read error, as it is one base from a much larger clone. V is TRBV29-1 and J is TRBJ2-3; D is unresolved. V was pared by 4 bases and J by 1 base, with 6 bases between. The CDR3 contains 12 residues. Per the germline V gene, CDR1 is SQVTM and CDR2 is ANQGSEA. The CDR3: CSVVVGTDTQYF. CDR3 DNA sequence: TGCAGCGTTGTAGTTGGCACAGATACGCAGTATTTT.

There are a few counts of this clonotype. The chain employs TRBV29-1 and TRBJ1-2, with TRBD1 identical over 7 bases. CDR3 size: 16 residues. Germline CDR1 is SQVTM and CDR2 is ANQGSEA. With V trimmed by 5 bases and J by 2 bases, 14 bases remained unmatched. The CDR3 protein is CSVLRIFRGGNYGYTF. CDR3 DNA sequence: TGCAGCGTTTTGAGGATATTCAGGGGGGGGAACTATGGCTACACCTTC.

The V and J genes are TRBV11-1 and TRBJ2-4; tentatively, D is TRBD1 (6 bases). Germline V gives CDR1 SGHAT, CDR2 FQDESV (reference sequence). Trimming took 2 bases from V and 2 from J, leaving 16 bases between them. CDR3 size: 17 residues. The CDR3 loop is CASSLSRGALSKNIQYF. CDR3 DNA: TGTGCCAGCAGCTTATCCAGGGGTGCCCTTTCCAAAAACATTCAGTACTTC.

This clonotype was counted many times. J is TRBJ2-1 and V is TRBV7-6, with 10 bases fitting TRBD2. Germline V gene lookup returns CDR1 SGHVS and CDR2 FNYEAQ. Losses at the gene ends were 6 bases for V and 2 bases for J; bases not matched to a gene: 7. This CDR3 spans 16 amino acids. CDR3 protein: CASSQYSGGTYNEQFF. CDR3 nucleotide sequence: TGTGCCAGCAGTCAATATAGCGGGGGGACCTACAATGAGCAGTTCTTC. Variable domain in full (rest from reference TRBV7-6 and TRBJ2-1): GAGVSQSPRYKVTKRGQDVALRCDPISGHVSLYWYRQALGQGPEFLTYFNYEAQQDKSGLPNDRFSAERPEGSISTLTIQRTEQRDSAMYRCASSQYSGGTYNEQFFGPGTRLTVL.

The gene calls are TRBV2 and TRBJ2-1, with TRBD1 matching over 7 bases. J lost 2 bases, V lost 3 bases, and 4 bases had no gene match. This CDR3 has 15 residues. The germline CDR1 and CDR2 sequences are SNHLY and FYNNEI. The CDR3 is CASSDPTGTYNEQFF. The DNA for the CDR3 is TGTGCCAGCAGTGACCCGACAGGGACCTACAATGAGCAGTTCTTC.

V usage is TRBV13 and J usage is TRBJ2-3; 9 nucleotides agree with TRBD2. Trimming removed 4 bases from V and 2 bases from J; junction bases left unmatched: 4. Germline V lookup: CDR1 PRHDT, CDR2 FYEKMQ (reference sequence). The CDR3 runs to 15 residues. The CDR3: CASSSRGGLTDTQYF. In DNA, the CDR3 is TGTGCCAGCAGCTCGCGGGGGGGACTCACAGATACGCAGTATTTT.

V usage is TRBV4-3 and J usage is TRBJ1-4; no definite D call. Trimming left V 4 bases short and J 3 bases short, with 12 bases between. Germline-derived CDR1 and CDR2 are LGHNA and YSLEER. The CDR3 is made up of 15 amino acids. In DNA form, the CDR3 reads TGCGCCAGCAGCCCGAAGGGCAGAGCTAATGAAAAACTGTTTTTT. Protein: CASSPKGRANEKLFF.

This clonotype was seen a few times. The chain uses TRBV28 and TRBJ2-5; weak D call: TRBD1 (5 bases). The CDR3 sequence is 15 residues long. The ends were cut back, 2 bases at V and 5 bases at J, with 15 bases in the middle. Germline values: CDR1 MDHEN, CDR2 SYDVKM. The CDR3: CASSLQGLLEETQYF. In DNA form, the CDR3 reads TGTGCCAGCAGTTTACAGGGCCTCCTGGAGGAGACCCAGTACTTC.

The CDR3 is CASSSPGLAYYEQYV. Written as DNA, the CDR3 is TGTGCCAGCAGTTCCCCCGGCCTAGCATACTACGAGCAGTACGTC. This rearrangement joins TRBV28 to TRBJ2-7; possible D gene TRBD2, 5 bases. Deletions cut 4 bases from V and 3 bases from J, with 16 bases between. In germline, CDR1 is MDHEN, CDR2 SYDVKM. CDR3 length: 15 residues.

This clonotype has a count of ten or more. This chain uses TRBV28 with TRBJ2-1; 10 positions match TRBD2. This CDR3 spans 15 amino acids. Germline assignment: CDR1 MDHEN and CDR2 SYDVKM. V gave up 6 bases and J gave up 2 bases; unmatched junction bases: 4. The DNA of the CDR3 is TGTGCCAGCAGCCCCGGGACTAGCGCCTACAATGAGCAGTTCTTC. The encoded protein is CASSPGTSAYNEQFF.

This clonotype was detected only once. The rearrangement uses TRBV12-3 or TRBV12-4 and TRBJ1-1; weak D call: TRBD1 (6 bases). CDR3 size: 15 residues. The V end lost 5 bases, the J end lost 4 bases, and 17 bases lay between the germline ends. The chain's CDR3 is CASSVPWGAVTEAFF. CDR3 coding DNA: TGTGCCAGCAGTGTGCCCTGGGGGGCGGTCACTGAAGCTTTCTTT.

In this sample, this clonotype turned up a few times. The chain uses TRBV7-9 and TRBJ1-2; possibly TRBD1 for D (6 bases). CDR1 SEHNR and CDR2 FQNEAQ come from the germline V gene (reference sequence). Trimming removed 0 bases at V and 3 bases at J, with 11 bases between. There are 15 residues in the CDR3. The CDR3 sequence is CASSLAPDRDYGYTF. The CDR3 DNA follows: TGTGCCAGCAGCTTAGCCCCGGACAGAGACTATGGCTACACCTTC.

The rearrangement joins TRBV4-2 to TRBJ2-7; TRBD1 matches at 7 bases. V was pared by 6 bases and J by 6 bases, with 14 bases of the junction left unmatched. Germline CDR1 and CDR2: LGHNA and YNFKEQ. CDR3 length: 15 amino acids. The CDR3 protein is CASSFPGTASREQYF. The DNA of the CDR3 is TGTGCCAGCAGTTTTCCCGGGACAGCTTCTCGCGAGCAGTACTTC.

Notes on this clonotype: At one end, the junction sequence differs from germline, possibly due to a read error. This chain joins TRBV12-3 or TRBV12-4 and TRBJ2-5, with TRBD2 identical over 12 bases. The CDR3 runs to 14 residues. For the CDR3, the DNA is TGTGCCAGCAGTCTAGCGGGGGGGCAAGAGACCGAGTACTTC. It codes for CASSLAGGQETEYF.

The CDR3 spells CASSVATSTSGGKQCQYF. The CDR3 DNA is TGTGCCAGCAGCGTAGCTACTTCGACTAGCGGGGGGAAACAATGCCAGTATTTT. This sequence joins TRBV9 and TRBJ2-3; TRBD2 aligns across 13 bases. Germline V gene lookup returns CDR1 SGDLS and CDR2 YYNGEE. With V trimmed by 0 bases and J by 12 bases, 16 bases remained unmatched. The CDR3 covers 18 residues. The whole variable domain, remainder taken from reference TRBV9 and TRBJ2-3, is DSGVTQTPKHLITATGQRVTLRCSPRSGDLSVYWYQQSLDQGLQFLIQYYNGEERAKGNILERFSAQQFPDLHSELNLSSLELGDSALYFCASSVATSTSGGKQCQYFGPGTRLTVL.

The gene calls are TRBV19 and TRBJ2-6; either TRBD1 or TRBD2 may fit D (5 bases each). Germline V lookup: CDR1 LNHDA, CDR2 SQIVND (reference sequence). Trimming shortened V by 7 bases and J by 0 bases, and 10 bases separated the two germline ends. This CDR3 comprises 15 residues. The CDR3 is CASIPGPSGANVLTF. CDR3 sequence (DNA): TGTGCCAGTATTCCGGGGCCCTCTGGGGCCAACGTCCTGACTTTC.

J is TRBJ1-1 and V is TRBV6-6, with D possibly being TRBD1 (5 bases). Germline assignment: CDR1 MNHNY and CDR2 SVGAGI (reference sequence). V dropped 4 bases and J dropped 0 bases, with 9 bases sitting between them. The CDR3 covers 14 residues. The chain's CDR3 is CASSSTDLNTEAFF. The CDR3 DNA follows: TGTGCCAGCAGTTCGACAGACCTGAACACTGAAGCTTTCTTT.

In its sample, this clonotype was seen a few times. The chain recombines TRBV6-2 or TRBV6-3 with TRBJ2-7; D unresolved. Deletions cut 2 bases from V and 3 bases from J, with 11 bases between. Per germline, CDR1 MNHEY and CDR2 SVGEGT. This CDR3 comprises 14 residues. CDR3 DNA: TGTGCCAGCAGTTACGCGTCAAGCTACTACGAGCAGTACGTC. This sequence encodes CASSYASSYYEQYV.

This clonotype appeared many times. The chain recombines TRBV7-2 with TRBJ2-2, with TRBD2 matching 8 bases. Trimming at V came to 4 bases and at J to 6 bases, leaving 7 bases not matched to a gene. This CDR3 spans 15 amino acids. Germline loops: CDR1 SGHTA, CDR2 FQGNSA. The CDR3 nucleotides are TGTGCCAGCAGCTATGGGCGGGGGGCCCCCGGGGAGCTGTTTTTT. Translation gives CASSYGRGAPGELFF.

The chain has TRBV20-1 and TRBJ1-1; D possibly corresponds to TRBD1 (6 bases). The germline V gene has CDR1 DFQATT and CDR2 SNEGSKA (reference sequence). V was clipped by 0 bases and J by 6 bases, with 17 bases between them. The CDR3 sequence is 15 residues long. As DNA, the CDR3 is TGCAGTGCTAGAGATTCCCCCTACAGGGACGCTGAAGCTTTCTTT. Translated, it gives CSARDSPYRDAEAFF.

The rearrangement links TRBV7-2 to TRBJ2-3; unclear D gene. This CDR3 is 13 amino acids long. Between the trimmed V and J ends, which lost 3 bases and 2 bases, there was a span of 6 bases. Germline assignment: CDR1 SGHTA and CDR2 FQGNSA. This CDR3 is CASSFRLTDTQYF. CDR3 DNA: TGTGCCAGCAGCTTCAGACTCACAGATACGCAGTATTTT.

V gene TRBV6-4 combines with J gene TRBJ2-1; 10 bases fit TRBD1. The V and J ends lost 7 bases and 4 bases, in that order; junction bases with no gene match: 7. This CDR3 contains 15 residues. Looked up from germline, CDR1 is MRHNA and CDR2 is SNTAGT. The CDR3 here is CASKDRGNIYNEQFF. The CDR3 coding sequence is TGTGCCAGCAAGGACAGGGGGAACATTTACAATGAGCAGTTCTTC.

This clonotype was found a few times. This sequence joins TRBV7-9 and TRBJ2-2, with TRBD2 as a possible D gene (6 bases). The V gene lost 5 bases and the J gene lost 1 base, with 14 bases spanning the gap. Germline CDR1 and CDR2: SEHNR and FQNEAQ (reference sequence). There are 16 residues in the CDR3. CDR3 residues: CASSLPTGVNTGELFF. For the CDR3, the DNA is TGTGCCAGCAGCCTCCCGACGGGGGTGAACACCGGGGAGCTGTTTTTT.

A word on this clonotype: Being one base from a much bigger clone, this may be a read error. V and J are TRBV12-3 or TRBV12-4 and TRBJ2-1; 7 bases agree with TRBD2. The CDR3 contains 14 residues. The DNA of the CDR3 is TGTGCCGGCAGTCTCCGTATAGCGGGTAATGAGCAGTTCTTC. Translation gives CAGSLRIAGNEQFF.

This chain connects TRBV28 to TRBJ1-6; D is perhaps TRBD1 (6 bases). The CDR3 sequence is 13 residues long. CDR1 MDHEN and CDR2 SYDVKM come from the germline V gene. Trimming pared 7 bases from V and 14 bases from J, leaving 18 bases between. The CDR3 bases are TGTGCCAGCACAAGCCCGGACAGACTGACCCTCCACTTT. Translation: CASTSPDRLTLHF. Full variable domain (outside the CDR3, taken from reference TRBV28 and TRBJ1-6): DVKVTQSSRYLVKRTGEKVFLECVQDMDHENMFWYRQDPGLGLRLIYFSYDVKMKEKGDIPEGYSVSREKKERFSLILESASTNQTSMYLCASTSPDRLTLHFGNGTRLTVT.

As to this clonotype: Since a much larger clone is just one base distant, this may be a read error. This chain links TRBV12-3 or TRBV12-4 with TRBJ2-5, with 8 positions matching TRBD2. J gave up 5 bases and V 3 bases, and 8 bases lay outside the gene matches. This CDR3 is built from 15 residues. CDR3 nucleotides: TGTGCCAGCAGTTTCCGCGGGGGGCCCCATGAGACCCAGTACTTC. This sequence encodes CASSFRGGPHETQYF.

The sample holds a few counts of this clonotype. The chain uses TRBV19 and TRBJ1-5; D is undetermined. The CDR3 covers 17 residues. V lost 0 bases and J lost 4, with 16 bases in between. The germline V gene has CDR1 LNHDA and CDR2 SQIVND (reference sequence). CDR3 bases: TGTGCCAGTAGTATAGATCCGGACTTGGAACTGAATCAGCCCCAGCATTTT. Its translation is CASSIDPDLELNQPQHF.

This chain joins TRBV7-8 and TRBJ2-6; D is ambiguous. Germline assignment: CDR1 SGHVS and CDR2 FQNEAQ. The CDR3 length is 17 residues. Trimming left V 5 bases short and J 2 bases short, with 16 bases between. This CDR3 is CASSLRADIAGANVLTF. The DNA of the CDR3 is TGTGCCAGCAGCCTCCGGGCGGATATCGCTGGGGCCAACGTCCTGACTTTC.

This chain connects TRBV7-9 to TRBJ2-7, with TRBD1 matching over 10 bases. The V gene's germline CDR1 is SEHNR and CDR2 FQNEAQ (reference sequence). Trimming at V came to 4 bases and at J to 0 bases, leaving 6 bases not matched to a gene. The CDR3 covers 16 residues. The CDR3 loop reads CASSSPGTGASYEQYF. The CDR3 bases are TGTGCCAGCAGCTCCCCCGGGACAGGGGCCTCCTACGAGCAGTACTTC.

This chain joins TRBV7-6 and TRBJ1-2; tentatively, D is TRBD1 (5 bases). Per the germline V gene, CDR1 is SGHVS and CDR2 is FNYEAQ. This CDR3 comprises 16 residues. V gave up 4 bases and J gave up 6 bases, with 21 bases separating them. This chain's CDR3 is CASSSGRPLPGDGYTF. CDR3 DNA: TGTGCCAGCAGCTCGGGACGGCCCCTACCCGGGGATGGCTACACCTTC.